What follows describes a single T cell receptor (beta chain). This record belongs to a study of control samples from healthy donors and cancer patients. CDR3 length equals 12 residues. In germline, CDR1 is MNHEY, CDR2 SVGEGT. The J segment lost 5 bases and the V segment lost 6 bases, leaving 3 bases of the junction unmatched. The assay was immunoSEQ multiplex PCR, and TCRdb's table has in-frame clones only and misses some. Among around 49,000 clones, roughly nine tenths were seen once, and the ten largest hold roughly 1.6%. This clonotype was obtained from a man aged 40-50 years with colorectal cancer. The sample consisted of PBMCs. This chain connects TRBV6-2 or TRBV6-3 to TRBJ1-2; TRBD1 aligns across 7 bases. DNA for the CDR3: TGTGCCAGCAGCGGGACAGAGTATGGCTACACCTTC. It encodes CASSGTEYGYTF.